The subject of this entry is one T cell receptor (beta chain). After removal of 8 bases from V and 7 bases from J, the junction contained 5 bases not matched to a gene. CDR1 and CDR2 (germline): SEHNR, FQNEAQ (reference sequence). The length of the CDR3 is 13 residues. The data belong to a study of blood T cell repertoires in COVID-19. Clones were read by immunoSEQ multiplex PCR, and TCRdb kept only the in-frame ones, dropping some. The sample yields roughly 170,000 clones, 75% to 80% seen once. The chain joins TRBV7-9 to TRBJ2-1, with 10 nucleotides matching TRBD2. The sequence derives from a woman in her 70s with acute or convalescent COVID-19. The sequenced material came from peripheral blood. CDR3: CASSTSGWNEQFF. The CDR3, as DNA: TGTGCCAGCTCGACTAGCGGGTGGAATGAGCAGTTCTTC.